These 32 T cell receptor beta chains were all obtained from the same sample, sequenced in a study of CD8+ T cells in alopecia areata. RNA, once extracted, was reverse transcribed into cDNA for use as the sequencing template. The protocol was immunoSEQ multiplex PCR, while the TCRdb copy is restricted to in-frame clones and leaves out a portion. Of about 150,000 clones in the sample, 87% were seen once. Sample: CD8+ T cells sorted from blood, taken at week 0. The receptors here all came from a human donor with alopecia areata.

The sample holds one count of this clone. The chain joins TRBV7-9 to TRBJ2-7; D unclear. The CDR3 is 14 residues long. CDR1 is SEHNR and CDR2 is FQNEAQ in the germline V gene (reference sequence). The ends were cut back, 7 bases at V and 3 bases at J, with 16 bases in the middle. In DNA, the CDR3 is TGTGCCAGCATTGAGGCTGAAATGGACTACGAGCAGTACTTC. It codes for CASIEAEMDYEQYF.

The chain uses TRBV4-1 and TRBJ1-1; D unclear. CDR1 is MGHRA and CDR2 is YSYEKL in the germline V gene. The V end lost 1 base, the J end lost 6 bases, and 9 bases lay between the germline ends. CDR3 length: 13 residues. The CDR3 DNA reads TGCGCCAGCAGCCAAGGGGGTTCCGCTGAAGCTTTCTTT. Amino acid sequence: CASSQGGSAEAFF.

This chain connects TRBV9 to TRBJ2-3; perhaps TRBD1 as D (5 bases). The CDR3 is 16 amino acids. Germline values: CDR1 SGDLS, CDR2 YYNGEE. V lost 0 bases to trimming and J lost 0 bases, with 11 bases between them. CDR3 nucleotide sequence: TGTGCCAGCAGCGTAGAGGGGCGTAGTAGCACAGATACGCAGTATTTT. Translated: CASSVEGRSSTDTQYF.

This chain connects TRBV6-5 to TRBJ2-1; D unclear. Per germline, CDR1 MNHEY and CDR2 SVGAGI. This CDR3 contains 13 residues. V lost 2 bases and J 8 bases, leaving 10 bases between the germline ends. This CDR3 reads CASSYQYGYEQFF. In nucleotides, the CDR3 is TGTGCCAGCAGTTACCAATACGGTTATGAGCAGTTCTTC.

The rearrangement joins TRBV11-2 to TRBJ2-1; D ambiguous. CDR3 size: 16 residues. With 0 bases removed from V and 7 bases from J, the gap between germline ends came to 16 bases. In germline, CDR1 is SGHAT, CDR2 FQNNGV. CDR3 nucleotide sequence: TGTGCCAGCAGCTTAGAGGTCAGGAAGGTTTTAAATGAGCAGTTCTTC. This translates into CASSLEVRKVLNEQFF.

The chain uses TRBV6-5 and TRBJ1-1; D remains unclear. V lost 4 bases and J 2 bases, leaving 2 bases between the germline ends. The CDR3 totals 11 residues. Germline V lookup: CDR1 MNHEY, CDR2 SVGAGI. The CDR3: CASSSNTEAFF. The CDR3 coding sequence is TGTGCCAGCAGTTCCAACACTGAAGCTTTCTTT.

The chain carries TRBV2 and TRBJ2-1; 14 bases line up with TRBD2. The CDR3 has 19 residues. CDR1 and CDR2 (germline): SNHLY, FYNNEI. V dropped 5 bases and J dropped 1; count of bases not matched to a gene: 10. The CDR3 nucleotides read TGTGCCAGCAGTCTATCGGGACTAGCGGGAGTAGGGTCCTACAATGAGCAGTTCTTC. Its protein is CASSLSGLAGVGSYNEQFF.

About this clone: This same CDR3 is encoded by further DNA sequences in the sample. As DNA, the CDR3 is TGTGCCAGCAGCTTTGGGACCCAAGAGACCCAGTACTTC. It encodes CASSFGTQETQYF. J is TRBJ2-5 and V is TRBV11-2; D could derive from TRBD1 or TRBD2 (5 bases each). CDR1 and CDR2 from the germline V gene are SGHAT and FQNNGV. Trimming left V 3 bases short and J 1 base short, with 6 bases between. The CDR3 has 13 residues.

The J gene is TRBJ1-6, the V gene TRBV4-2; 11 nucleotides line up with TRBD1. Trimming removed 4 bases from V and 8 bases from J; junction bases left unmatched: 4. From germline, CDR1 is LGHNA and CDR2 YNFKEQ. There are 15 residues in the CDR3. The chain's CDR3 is CASSLWGQGDSPLHF. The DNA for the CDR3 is TGTGCCAGCAGCCTTTGGGGACAGGGGGATTCACCCCTCCACTTT.

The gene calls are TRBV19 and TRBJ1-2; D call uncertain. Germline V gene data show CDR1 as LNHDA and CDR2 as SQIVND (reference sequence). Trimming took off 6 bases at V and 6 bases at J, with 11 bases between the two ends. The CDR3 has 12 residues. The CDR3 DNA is TGTGCCAGTAGAAACGGCATCCATGGCTACACCTTC. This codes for CASRNGIHGYTF.

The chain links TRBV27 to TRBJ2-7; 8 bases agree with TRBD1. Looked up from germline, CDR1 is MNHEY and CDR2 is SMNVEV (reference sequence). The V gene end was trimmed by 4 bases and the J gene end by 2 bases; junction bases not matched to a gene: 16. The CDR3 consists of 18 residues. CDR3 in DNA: TGTGCCAGCAGTTCCAATACCTACCGTCGGGACAGGCCCTACGAGCAGTACTTC. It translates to CASSSNTYRRDRPYEQYF.

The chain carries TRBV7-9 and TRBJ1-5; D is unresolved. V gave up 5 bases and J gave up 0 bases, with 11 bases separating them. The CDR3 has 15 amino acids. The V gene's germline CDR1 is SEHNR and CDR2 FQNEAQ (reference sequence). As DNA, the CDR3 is TGTGCCAGCAGCGACGGACGGTATAGCAATCAGCCCCAGCATTTT. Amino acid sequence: CASSDGRYSNQPQHF. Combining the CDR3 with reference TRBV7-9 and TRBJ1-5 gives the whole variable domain DTGVSQNPRHKITKRGQNVTFRCDPISEHNRLYWYRQTLGQGPEFLTYFQNEAQLEKSRLLSDRFSAERPKGSFSTLEIQRTEQGDSAMYLCASSDGRYSNQPQHFGDGTRLSIL.

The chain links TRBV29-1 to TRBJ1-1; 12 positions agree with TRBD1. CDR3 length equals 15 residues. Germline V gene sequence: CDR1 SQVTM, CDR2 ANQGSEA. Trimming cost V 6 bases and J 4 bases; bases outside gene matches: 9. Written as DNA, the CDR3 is TGCAGCGTAACCGGGACAGGGGGCATTTTCACTGAAGCTTTCTTT. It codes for CSVTGTGGIFTEAFF.

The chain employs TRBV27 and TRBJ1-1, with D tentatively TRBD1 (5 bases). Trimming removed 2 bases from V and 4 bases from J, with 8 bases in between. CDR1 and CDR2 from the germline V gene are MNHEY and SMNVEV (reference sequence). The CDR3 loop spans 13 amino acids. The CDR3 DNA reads TGTGCCAGCAGTTTAGGAGGGGCCACTGAAGCTTTCTTT. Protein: CASSLGGATEAFF.

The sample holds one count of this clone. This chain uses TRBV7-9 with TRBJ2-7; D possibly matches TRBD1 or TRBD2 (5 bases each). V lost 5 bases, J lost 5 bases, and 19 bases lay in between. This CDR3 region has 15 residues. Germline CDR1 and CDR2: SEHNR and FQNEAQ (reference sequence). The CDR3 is CASSIPGHRGDEQYF. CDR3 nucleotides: TGTGCCAGCAGCATCCCGGGGCACCGAGGAGACGAGCAGTACTTC.

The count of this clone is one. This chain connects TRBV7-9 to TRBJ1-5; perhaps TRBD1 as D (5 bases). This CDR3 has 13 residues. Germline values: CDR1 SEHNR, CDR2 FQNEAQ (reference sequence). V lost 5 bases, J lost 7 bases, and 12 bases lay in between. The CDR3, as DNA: TGTGCCAGCAGCCTTGGGGGAAGGCAGCCCCAGCATTTT. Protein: CASSLGGRQPQHF.

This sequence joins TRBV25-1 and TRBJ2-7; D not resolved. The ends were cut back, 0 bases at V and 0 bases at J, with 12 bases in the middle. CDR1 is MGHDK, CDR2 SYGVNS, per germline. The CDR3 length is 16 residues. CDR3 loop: CASSEYRTQNSYEQYF. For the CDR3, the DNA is TGTGCCAGCAGTGAATACAGGACCCAGAACTCCTACGAGCAGTACTTC.

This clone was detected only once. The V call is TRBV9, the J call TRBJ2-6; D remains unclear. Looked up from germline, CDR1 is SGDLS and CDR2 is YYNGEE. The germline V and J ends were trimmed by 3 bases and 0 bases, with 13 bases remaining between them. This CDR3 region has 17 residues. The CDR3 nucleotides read TGTGCCAGCAGCGAAACAGCTAGGATCTCTGGGGCCAACGTCCTGACTTTC. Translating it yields CASSETARISGANVLTF.

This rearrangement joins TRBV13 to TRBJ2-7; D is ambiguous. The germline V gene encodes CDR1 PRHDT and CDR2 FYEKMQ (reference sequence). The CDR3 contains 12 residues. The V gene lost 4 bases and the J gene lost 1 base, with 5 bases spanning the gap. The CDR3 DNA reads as TGTGCCAGCAGCTCCAAATCCTACGAGCAGTACTTC. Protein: CASSSKSYEQYF.

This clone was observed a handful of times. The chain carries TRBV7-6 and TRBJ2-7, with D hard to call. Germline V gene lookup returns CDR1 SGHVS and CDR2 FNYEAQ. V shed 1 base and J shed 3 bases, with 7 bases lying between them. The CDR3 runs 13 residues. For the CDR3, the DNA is TGTGCCAGCAGCTTAGGAAACGGCTACGAGCAGTACTTC. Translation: CASSLGNGYEQYF. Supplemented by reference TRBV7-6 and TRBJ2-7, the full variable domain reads GAGVSQSPRYKVTKRGQDVALRCDPISGHVSLYWYRQALGQGPEFLTYFNYEAQQDKSGLPNDRFSAERPEGSISTLTIQRTEQRDSAMYRCASSLGNGYEQYFGPGTRLTVT.

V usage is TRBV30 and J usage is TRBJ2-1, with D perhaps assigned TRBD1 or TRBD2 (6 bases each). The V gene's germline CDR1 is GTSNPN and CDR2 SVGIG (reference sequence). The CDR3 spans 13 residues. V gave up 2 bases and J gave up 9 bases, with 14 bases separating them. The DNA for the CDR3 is TGTGCCTGGAGTACTCAAGGGGGGCCTGAGCAGTTCTTC. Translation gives CAWSTQGGPEQFF.

The CDR3 nucleotides are TGCAGCGTTGAAGGGATGGTCACTGCCTACAATGAGCAGTTCTTC. Its protein is CSVEGMVTAYNEQFF. This chain connects TRBV29-1 to TRBJ2-1; the D is unclear. V was trimmed by 1 base and J by 2 bases, leaving 12 bases between them. Germline V CDR1 and CDR2: SQVTM, ANQGSEA. The CDR3 is made up of 15 amino acids.

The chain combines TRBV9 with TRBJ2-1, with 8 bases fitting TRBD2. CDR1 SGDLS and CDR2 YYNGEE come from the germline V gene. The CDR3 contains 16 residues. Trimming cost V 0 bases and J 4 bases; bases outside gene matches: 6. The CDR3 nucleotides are TGTGCCAGCAGCGTAGGCCGGGGGGGCATTTACAATGAGCAGTTCTTC. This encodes CASSVGRGGIYNEQFF. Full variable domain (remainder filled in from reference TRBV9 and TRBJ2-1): DSGVTQTPKHLITATGQRVTLRCSPRSGDLSVYWYQQSLDQGLQFLIQYYNGEERAKGNILERFSAQQFPDLHSELNLSSLELGDSALYFCASSVGRGGIYNEQFFGPGTRLTVL.

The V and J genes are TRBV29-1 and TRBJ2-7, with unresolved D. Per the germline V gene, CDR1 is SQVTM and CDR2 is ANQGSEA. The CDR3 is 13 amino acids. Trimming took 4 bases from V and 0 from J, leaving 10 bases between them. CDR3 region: CSVGAKTSYEQYF. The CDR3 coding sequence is TGCAGCGTTGGGGCTAAGACCTCCTACGAGCAGTACTTC.

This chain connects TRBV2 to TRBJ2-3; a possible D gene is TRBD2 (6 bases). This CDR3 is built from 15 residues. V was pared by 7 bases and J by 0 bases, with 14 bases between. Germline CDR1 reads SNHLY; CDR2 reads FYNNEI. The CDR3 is CASMVGGLSTDTQYF. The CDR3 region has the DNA TGTGCCAGCATGGTGGGAGGCCTTAGCACAGATACGCAGTATTTT. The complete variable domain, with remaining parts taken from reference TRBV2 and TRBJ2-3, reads EPEVTQTPSHQVTQMGQEVILRCVPISNHLYFYWYRQILGQKVEFLVSFYNNEISEKSEIFDDQFSVERPDGSNFTLKIRSTKLEDSAMYFCASMVGGLSTDTQYFGPGTRLTVL.

The CDR3 DNA follows: TGTGCCAGCAGTTTATGGGCCAGTTCTTTCACAGATACGCAGTATTTT. Protein product: CASSLWASSFTDTQYF. The chain recombines TRBV27 with TRBJ2-3, with no clear D. The CDR3 loop spans 16 amino acids. Trimming took 1 base from V and 2 from J, leaving 13 bases between them. Germline CDR1 and CDR2: MNHEY and SMNVEV (reference sequence).

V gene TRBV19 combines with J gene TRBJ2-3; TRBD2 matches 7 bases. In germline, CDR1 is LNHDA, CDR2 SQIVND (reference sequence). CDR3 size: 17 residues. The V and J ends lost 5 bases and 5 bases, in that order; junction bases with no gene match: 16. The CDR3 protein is CASSPTRLAADLDTQYF. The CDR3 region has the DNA TGTGCCAGTAGTCCCACCAGGCTAGCGGCCGACTTAGATACGCAGTATTTT.

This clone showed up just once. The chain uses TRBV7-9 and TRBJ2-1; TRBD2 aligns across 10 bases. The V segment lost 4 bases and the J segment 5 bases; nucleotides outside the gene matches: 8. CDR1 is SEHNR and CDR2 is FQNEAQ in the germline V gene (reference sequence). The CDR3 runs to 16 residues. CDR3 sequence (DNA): TGTGCCAGCAGCTCAAAAGCGGGAGGGCCAAACAATGAGCAGTTCTTC. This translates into CASSSKAGGPNNEQFF.

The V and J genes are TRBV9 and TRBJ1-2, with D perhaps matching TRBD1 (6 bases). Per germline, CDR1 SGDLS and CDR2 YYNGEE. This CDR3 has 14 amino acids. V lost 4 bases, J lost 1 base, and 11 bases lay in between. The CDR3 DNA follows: TGTGCCAGCAGCTCTTACAGGGATAACTATGGCTACACCTTC. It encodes CASSSYRDNYGYTF. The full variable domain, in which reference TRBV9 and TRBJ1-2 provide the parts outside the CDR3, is DSGVTQTPKHLITATGQRVTLRCSPRSGDLSVYWYQQSLDQGLQFLIQYYNGEERAKGNILERFSAQQFPDLHSELNLSSLELGDSALYFCASSSYRDNYGYTFGSGTRLTVV.

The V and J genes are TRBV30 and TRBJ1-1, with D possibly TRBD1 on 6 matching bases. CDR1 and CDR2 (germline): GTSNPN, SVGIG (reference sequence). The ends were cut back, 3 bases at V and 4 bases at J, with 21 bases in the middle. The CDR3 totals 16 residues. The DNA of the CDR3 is TGTGCCTGGAGCGTTTTGTACGGGACACGAGGCACTGAAGCTTTCTTT. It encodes CAWSVLYGTRGTEAFF.

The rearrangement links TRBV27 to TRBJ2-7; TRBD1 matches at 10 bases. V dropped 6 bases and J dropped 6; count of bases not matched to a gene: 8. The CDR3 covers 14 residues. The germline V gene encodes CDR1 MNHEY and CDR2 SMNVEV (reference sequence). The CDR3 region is CASRTGTGVGEQYF. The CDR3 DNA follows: TGTGCCAGCAGAACCGGGACAGGGGTGGGCGAGCAGTACTTC.

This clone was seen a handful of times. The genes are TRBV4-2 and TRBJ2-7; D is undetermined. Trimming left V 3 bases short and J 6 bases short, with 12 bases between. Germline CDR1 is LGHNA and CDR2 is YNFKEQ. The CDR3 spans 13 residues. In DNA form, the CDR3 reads TGTGCCAGCAGCCACCCCCATAGGAGCGAGCAGTACTTC. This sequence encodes CASSHPHRSEQYF.